These 32 T cell receptor beta chains came from one sample sequenced in a study of molecular identifiers for immune sequencing clone quantification. One entry per CDR3 protein results from TCRdb running MiXCR on the PCR reads. The sample lists about 97,000 distinct CDR3 sequences, 24% seen once, with 0.85% to 0.95% in the top ten. The material sequenced was naive CD8+ T cells from blood, with Jurkat cell RNA spiked in. Subset indicated: FACS-sorted CD8+CD4-CCR7+CD45RA+ naive T cells. These receptors originate from a human donor in good health. Some libraries in this study had Jurkat cell RNA spiked in.

In this sample, this clonotype turned up many times. The rearrangement uses TRBV6-2 or TRBV6-3 and TRBJ2-3; D possibly corresponds to TRBD2 (5 bases). This CDR3 contains 17 residues. Per the germline V gene, CDR1 is MNHEY and CDR2 is SVGEGT. Trimming stripped 6 bases from V and 3 bases from J, with 22 bases between. The CDR3: CASSMDLLDLSTDTQYF. The CDR3 nucleotides are TGTGCCAGCAGCATGGACTTATTGGACCTTTCTACAGATACGCAGTATTTT.

Of note for this clonotype: A much larger clone differs by one base, so this may be a read error. The rearrangement links TRBV5-1 to TRBJ1-6, with 10 positions matching TRBD1. There are 18 residues in the CDR3. CDR1 and CDR2 (germline): SGHRS, YFSETQ. The CDR3, as DNA: TGCGGCAGCAGCTTGGCCTTCCGACAGGGGGCTGTTGATTCACCCCTCCACTTT. Its translation: CGSSLAFRQGAVDSPLHF.

This clonotype came up many times. V is TRBV4-1 and J is TRBJ2-3, with 10 nucleotides matching TRBD2. CDR3 length: 16 amino acids. V lost 0 bases, J lost 4 bases, and 4 bases stayed unmatched. Germline V lookup: CDR1 MGHRA, CDR2 YSYEKL. CDR3: CASSQELAGAPDTQYF. CDR3 DNA sequence: TGCGCCAGCAGCCAAGAGCTAGCGGGGGCCCCAGATACGCAGTATTTT.

In this sample, this clonotype turned up many times. V is TRBV7-9 and J is TRBJ1-1, with a possible D match to TRBD1 (6 bases). CDR1 SEHNR and CDR2 FQNEAQ come from the germline V gene (reference sequence). V gave up 7 bases and J gave up 0 bases, with 15 bases separating them. This CDR3 region has 15 residues. This CDR3 is CASISGGAMNTEAFF. The CDR3 DNA reads as TGTGCCAGCATCTCGGGGGGGGCCATGAACACTGAAGCTTTCTTT. Based on the CDR3 plus reference TRBV7-9 and TRBJ1-1, the full variable domain is DTGVSQNPRHKITKRGQNVTFRCDPISEHNRLYWYRQTLGQGPEFLTYFQNEAQLEKSRLLSDRFSAERPKGSFSTLEIQRTEQGDSAMYLCASISGGAMNTEAFFGQGTRLTVV.

This chain connects TRBV30 to TRBJ1-1; weak D call: TRBD1 (6 bases). Trimming shortened V by 0 bases and J by 11 bases, and 13 bases separated the two germline ends. Germline V gene data show CDR1 as GTSNPN and CDR2 as SVGIG (reference sequence). There are 12 residues in the CDR3. CDR3 sequence: CAWSVRTASAFF. Here the CDR3 DNA reads TGTGCCTGGAGTGTGCGGACAGCCAGCGCTTTCTTT.

This clonotype was counted a few times. The chain has TRBV20-1 and TRBJ2-5, with 8 bases that match TRBD1. The J segment lost 3 bases and the V segment lost 6 bases, leaving 6 bases of the junction unmatched. Looked up from germline, CDR1 is DFQATT and CDR2 is SNEGSKA (reference sequence). The CDR3 is 13 residues long. Here the CDR3 DNA reads TGCAGTGCCCCACAGGACAGGGAAGAGACCCAGTACTTC. Its protein product is CSAPQDREETQYF.

Regarding this clonotype: A much larger clone sits a single nucleotide away, making a read error possible. V and J are TRBV4-1 and TRBJ1-2; tentative D call: TRBD1 (6 bases). Germline values: CDR1 MGHRA, CDR2 YSYEKL. V dropped 4 bases and J dropped 2 bases, with 17 bases sitting between them. CDR3 length equals 16 residues. CDR3 DNA sequence: TGCGCCAGCAGCCGAGAAGTTCAGGGGCCAAACTATGGCTACACCTTC. Translating gives CASSREVQGPNYGYTF.

This rearrangement joins TRBV11-3 to TRBJ2-1, with D tentatively TRBD2 (5 bases). In germline, CDR1 is SGHNT, CDR2 YENEEA. The CDR3 totals 13 residues. Trimming stripped 0 bases from V and 10 bases from J, with 10 bases between. In DNA form, the CDR3 reads TGTGCCAGCAGCTTAGATCGGGGAGACGAGCAGTTCTTC. Its protein product is CASSLDRGDEQFF.

With respect to this clonotype: This may stem from a read error, because a much larger clone lies one nucleotide away. This chain connects TRBV5-1 to TRBJ2-7; D is undetermined. This CDR3 contains 16 residues. CDR1 SGHRS and CDR2 YFSETQ come from the germline V gene. CDR3 sequence: CASSQDPTVGSYEQCF. CDR3 DNA: TGCGCCAGCAGCCAGGACCCAACGGTCGGCTCCTACGAGCAGTGCTTC.

A few counts support this clonotype. This chain uses TRBV7-9 with TRBJ2-7, with 11 bases aligning to TRBD2. V trimming: 5 bases; J trimming: 2 bases; junction bases outside the gene matches: 5. The CDR3 runs to 15 residues. Per germline, CDR1 SEHNR and CDR2 FQNEAQ (reference sequence). This CDR3 reads CASSPPGLAAYEQYF. The CDR3 DNA reads TGTGCCAGCAGCCCCCCGGGACTAGCGGCCTACGAGCAGTACTTC.

This clonotype was observed at least ten times. This chain links TRBV5-1 with TRBJ1-6, with D maybe TRBD1 (5 bases). The CDR3 loop spans 17 amino acids. V lost 0 bases and J 0 bases, leaving 10 bases between the germline ends. Germline CDR1 reads SGHRS; CDR2 reads YFSETQ. Here the CDR3 DNA reads TGCGCCAGCAGCTTGGGAGGGACCAGCTCCTATAATTCACCCCTCCACTTT. This encodes CASSLGGTSSYNSPLHF.

Remarks on this clonotype: A much larger clone differs from this one at a single base, so this may be a read error. The V gene is TRBV28, the J gene TRBJ2-7; D gene uncertain. V was shortened by 6 bases and J by 2 bases, with 14 bases between the two germline ends. Germline V gene sequence: CDR1 MDHEN, CDR2 SYDVKM. The CDR3 extends over 14 amino acids. The CDR3 protein is CASSSQNKAYEQYF. CDR3 bases: TGTGCCAGCAGCTCTCAGAATAAAGCCTACGAGCAGTACTTC.

The sample holds a few counts of this clonotype. A clone one base away is much larger, so this may be a read error. V is TRBV2 and J is TRBJ2-3; perhaps D is TRBD1 or TRBD2 (5 bases each). From germline, CDR1 is SNHLY and CDR2 FYNNEI. Trimming left V 6 bases short and J 0 bases short, with 22 bases between. The CDR3 consists of 18 residues. The CDR3 sequence is CASSGNAGDPFSTDTQYF. The DNA for the CDR3 is TGTGCCAGCAGCGGGAACGCCGGGGACCCGTTTAGCACAGATACGCAGTATTTT.

The DNA for the CDR3 is TGCGCCAGCAGCCCGGGGGACAGGGTTGCAGTACAGCCCCAGCATTTT. As protein: CASSPGDRVAVQPQHF. This chain joins TRBV5-1 and TRBJ1-5; 9 positions match TRBD1. CDR1 is SGHRS and CDR2 is YFSETQ in the germline V gene. The CDR3 is 16 amino acids. With V trimmed by 4 bases and J by 7 bases, 12 bases remained unmatched.

The chain is built from TRBV19 and TRBJ2-3, with D maybe TRBD1 (6 bases). The CDR3 runs to 16 residues. CDR1 LNHDA and CDR2 SQIVND come from the germline V gene (reference sequence). Trimming removed 6 bases at V and 5 bases at J, with 21 bases between. CDR3 amino acids: CASSENIGRGLDTQYF. The DNA for the CDR3 is TGTGCCAGTAGCGAAAACATCGGCAGGGGTCTAGATACGCAGTATTTT.

Worth noting for this clonotype: A much more abundant neighbour one base away suggests this may be a read error. The chain recombines TRBV9 with TRBJ2-3; 9 bases agree with TRBD2. The CDR3 has 16 residues. Looked up from germline, CDR1 is SGDLS and CDR2 is YYNGEE. The CDR3 protein is CAGSPGLAGDTDTQYF. In DNA, the CDR3 is TGTGCCGGCAGCCCCGGGTTAGCGGGGGACACAGATACGCAGTATTTT.

This clonotype has just a few counts. V is TRBV19 and J is TRBJ2-7; the D gene is possibly TRBD2 (5 bases). CDR1 LNHDA and CDR2 SQIVND come from the germline V gene (reference sequence). The length of the CDR3 is 15 residues. Trimming removed 1 base from V and 3 bases from J, with 13 bases in between. The CDR3 DNA reads as TGTGCCAGTAGTATAGTGGACGCCGGGGACTACGAGCAGTACTTC. Its protein product is CASSIVDAGDYEQYF.

This clonotype appeared many times. Here the CDR3 reads CASSLERASSYNEQFF. CDR3 in DNA: TGTGCCAGCAGTTTAGAGCGGGCTAGCTCCTACAATGAGCAGTTCTTC. The chain is built from TRBV12-3 or TRBV12-4 and TRBJ2-1; D possibly corresponds to TRBD2 (6 bases). The CDR3 spans 16 residues. V was trimmed by 1 base and J by 0 bases, leaving 10 bases between them.

This clonotype has only a few counts. J is TRBJ2-5 and V is TRBV6-2 or TRBV6-3; D is uncertain. V was trimmed by 0 bases and J by 5 bases, leaving 4 bases between them. This CDR3 region has 12 residues. From germline, CDR1 is MNHEY and CDR2 SVGEGT. The CDR3 is CASSYSWETQYF. CDR3 sequence (DNA): TGTGCCAGCAGTTACTCGTGGGAGACCCAGTACTTC.

Turning to this clonotype: Given a much more abundant clone one base away, this may be a read error. The chain employs TRBV6-2 or TRBV6-3 and TRBJ1-5, with D possibly matching TRBD1 (5 bases). The CDR3 length is 14 residues. The germline V and J ends were trimmed by 6 bases and 10 bases, with 19 bases remaining between them. The germline V gene encodes CDR1 MNHEY and CDR2 SVGEGT. Here the CDR3 reads CASREDRPHDPQHF. The CDR3, as DNA: TGTGCCAGCAGAGAAGACAGACCGCATGATCCCCAGCATTTT.

This clonotype appeared many times. This CDR3 is CASSPESGRHEQYF. The CDR3 DNA is TGTGCCAGCAGCCCGGAGTCGGGACGACACGAGCAGTACTTC. The V and J genes are TRBV13 and TRBJ2-7; D may be TRBD1 or TRBD2 (5 bases each). Trimming cost V 5 bases and J 5 bases, with 16 bases left between them. Germline V lookup: CDR1 PRHDT, CDR2 FYEKMQ (reference sequence). The CDR3 has 14 amino acids.

This clonotype was recorded many times. The V and J genes are TRBV4-1 and TRBJ1-1; maybe TRBD1 (6 bases). Germline CDR1 and CDR2: MGHRA and YSYEKL. The CDR3 contains 14 residues. The germline V and J ends were trimmed by 1 base and 3 bases, with 9 bases remaining between them. This chain's CDR3 is CASSQGGAYTEAFF. Written as DNA, the CDR3 is TGCGCCAGCAGCCAAGGGGGGGCGTACACTGAAGCTTTCTTT.

This clonotype was counted between two and nine times. The V and J genes are TRBV5-8 and TRBJ1-5; D unclear. V lost 1 base to trimming and J lost 3 bases, with 11 bases between them. From germline, CDR1 is SGHTS and CDR2 YDEGEE. The CDR3 has 15 residues. The CDR3 region has the DNA TGTGCCAGCAGCTTGACGCCGGGCACCAATCAGCCCCAGCATTTT. Its protein product is CASSLTPGTNQPQHF.

This clonotype was observed many times. The CDR3 DNA sequence: TGTGCCAGCAGCGTAGAGGGCGGGGGGGCGTCAGATACGCAGTATTTT. Translating it yields CASSVEGGGASDTQYF. The chain has TRBV9 and TRBJ2-3, with 9 bases that match TRBD2. V was pared by 0 bases and J by 4 bases, with 6 bases of the junction left unmatched. The germline gives CDR1 SGDLS, CDR2 YYNGEE. This CDR3 contains 16 residues.

This clonotype was observed many times. The CDR3 DNA reads as TGTGCCAGTAGTCCCTTGACAGGGTGGACTGAAGCTTTCTTT. It encodes CASSPLTGWTEAFF. V gene TRBV19 combines with J gene TRBJ1-1; the match to TRBD1 covers 7 bases. Per germline, CDR1 LNHDA and CDR2 SQIVND (reference sequence). The CDR3 covers 14 residues. The junction had 8 bases not matched to a gene; V was cut back by 5 bases and J by 5 bases.

This chain connects TRBV7-9 to TRBJ1-5; D is perhaps TRBD1 (6 bases). V was cut by 3 bases and J by 3 bases, with 9 bases left in between. The CDR3 totals 14 residues. Germline loops: CDR1 SEHNR, CDR2 FQNEAQ (reference sequence). The CDR3 coding sequence is TGTGCCAGCAGCTTGGACAGCCTCAATCAGCCCCAGCATTTT. Translated, it gives CASSLDSLNQPQHF.

V and J are TRBV21-1 and TRBJ1-2; the listed D gene, TRBD1, was not tested against the DNA. TRBV21-1 is a pseudogene locus. This CDR3 region has 14 residues. CDR3 in DNA: TGTGCCGGCGGCAAAGAGAAGGGCAAGGCCCCGTACACCTTC. Protein product: CAGGKEKGKAPYTF.

Remarks on this clonotype: A read error is possible here, since a much larger clone lies one base away. The chain has TRBV5-1 and TRBJ1-6; a possible D gene is TRBD1 (5 bases). The CDR3 contains 15 residues. V was shortened by 1 base and J by 7 bases, with 12 bases between the two germline ends. Germline V CDR1 and CDR2: SGHRS, YFSETQ. CDR3 amino acids: CASSLNYRTNSPLHF. The DNA of the CDR3 is TGCGCCAGCAGCTTGAATTACAGGACGAATTCACCCCTCCACTTT.

This clonotype showed up many times. The chain has TRBV4-1 and TRBJ2-1, with 8 bases that match TRBD2. The trim removed 4 bases at V and 8 bases at J, leaving 1 base unmatched. Germline V gene lookup returns CDR1 MGHRA and CDR2 YSYEKL. The CDR3 length is 12 residues. DNA for the CDR3: TGCGCCAGCAGCCTAGCGGGGCATGAGCAGTTCTTC. It encodes CASSLAGHEQFF.

This clonotype was recorded many times. The chain combines TRBV18 with TRBJ2-3; possible D gene TRBD2, 6 bases. This CDR3 has 17 residues. Germline CDR1 reads KGHSH; CDR2 reads LQKENI. The V and J ends lost 0 bases and 2 bases respectively, with 15 bases between them. This CDR3 is CASSPPGEVFSTDTQYF. In DNA, the CDR3 is TGTGCCAGCTCACCACCGGGGGAGGTATTTTCCACAGATACGCAGTATTTT.

This clonotype was recorded many times. The V gene is TRBV4-2, the J gene TRBJ2-3; D may be TRBD2 (6 bases). From germline, CDR1 is LGHNA and CDR2 YNFKEQ. V gave up 4 bases and J gave up 4 bases, with 12 bases separating them. The CDR3 extends over 14 amino acids. CDR3 in DNA: TGTGCCAGCAGCCTTGGACTAAATTCAGATACGCAGTATTTT. It translates to CASSLGLNSDTQYF.

Only one count was recorded for this clonotype. This clone may be a read error of a much larger clone one base away. V gene TRBV6-1 combines with J gene TRBJ2-7; 8 bases match TRBD2. Germline CDR1 MNHNS, CDR2 SASEGT. CDR3 length equals 16 residues. V shed 1 base and J 4 bases; nucleotides not matched to a gene: 9. For the CDR3, the DNA is TGTGCCAGCAGTGAAGAATATAGCGGGAAGTGGTACGAGCAGTACTTC. Translating it yields CASSEEYSGKWYEQYF.